This T cell receptor beta chain was recovered during a study of identical twins. The cDNA had a unique molecular identifier and a template-switch universal primer site. TCRdb analysed the 5' RACE reads with MiXCR anew, one entry per CDR3 protein. This table has 100,000 to 110,000 distinct CDR3 sequences, 5.9% appearing once. Notes on the study in general: The more abundant beta clonotypes in cord blood had fewer insertions, and memory repertoires did not show this.

The sample holds many counts of this clonotype. No antigen is known for it. CDR1 and CDR2 from the germline V gene are MNHEY and SVGAGI. This CDR3 comprises 18 residues. J lost 4 bases, V lost 8 bases, and 17 bases had no gene match. This chain joins TRBV6-5 and TRBJ1-5, with 10 bases lining up with TRBD1. The material sequenced was memory T cells sorted from blood. This TCR derives from a woman aged 50 to 60 in good health. The CDR3 coding sequence is TGTGCCAGCGCGGGACAGGGGCCTAAAAACCCTGAAAATCAGCCCCAGCATTTT. Its protein product is CASAGQGPKNPENQPQHF.